A selection of T cell receptor beta chains follows, all from one sample in a study of T cell responses to AZD1222 COVID-19 vaccine. Produced via immunoSEQ multiplex PCR; TCRdb's table is partial and in-frame only. The sample yields about 210,000 clones, around 94% seen once. The material was peripheral blood, obtained 28 days after the second dose of the MenACWY control vaccine. The receptors were sampled from an adult who received the MenACWY meningococcal vaccine as a control. Both conserved end residues are trimmed from each CDR3. A D gene is named only where the DNA matches it firmly.

>.|TRBJ1-4|TRBV9
ASSAAGTSFEKLF
>.|TRBJ1-3|TRBV6-4
ASPRSGITIY
>.|TRBJ1-2|TRBV19
ASSGDKANYGYT
>.|TRBJ2-7|TRBV28
ASTSKRIFYEQY
>.|TRBJ1-1|TRBV9
ASSPAGAEAF
>.|TRBJ2-7|TRBV29-1
SVEDVRSEQY
>.|TRBJ1-1|TRBV14
ASSQGGALNTEAF
>.|TRBJ2-3|TRBV27
ASSLVGDTQY
>TRBD1|TRBJ2-7|TRBV2
ASIQDRGPKNEQY
>.|TRBJ1-2|TRBV6-5
ASSFTPGSSIGYT
>.|TRBJ2-7|TRBV7-9
ASSFRGDEQY
>TRBD2|TRBJ2-5|TRBV7-6
ASSRSGEKFLETQY
>TRBD1|TRBJ1-1|TRBV19
ASSIAPGQGANTEAF
>.|TRBJ1-2|TRBV6-2/TRBV6-3
ASSYDGQDYGYT
>.|TRBJ1-4|TRBV7-9
ASSLSATNEKLF
>.|TRBJ1-1|TRBV4-1
ASSLNEGRVGTEAF
>.|TRBJ1-5|TRBV28
ASSEGNQPQH
>.|TRBJ1-6|TRBV5-6
ASSLGQLYNSPLH
>.|TRBJ2-3|TRBV6-2/TRBV6-3
ASSFEPSTDTQY
>.|TRBJ1-1|TRBV6-2/TRBV6-3
ASSSLSPEAF
>.|TRBJ1-5|TRBV30
AWSVPNPGTNQPQH
>TRBD2|TRBJ2-1|TRBV9
ASSVGGGYYNEQF
>.|TRBJ2-3|TRBV5-4
ASSLEGMGTDTQY
>.|TRBJ1-5|TRBV19
ASTPGESNQPQH
>.|TRBJ1-2|TRBV5-4
ASRAAENYGYT
>.|TRBJ1-3|TRBV28
ASHEGLGNTIY
>TRBD1|TRBJ1-6|TRBV5-4
ASSETGARYSPLH
>TRBD1|TRBJ1-1|TRBV29-1
SVEGTQGAYTEAF
>.|TRBJ1-5|TRBV14
ASSQGDRKPQH
>TRBD1|TRBJ1-6|TRBV7-3
ASSPGQGWSPLH
>TRBD2|TRBJ2-7|TRBV11-2
ASSSGRASGGPSSYEQY
>.|TRBJ2-7|TRBV18
ASSDQGYEQY
>TRBD1|TRBJ2-4|TRBV20-1
SAPTGNIQY
>TRBD2|TRBJ2-5|TRBV2
ASSERAGLEETQY
>TRBD2|TRBJ2-7|TRBV5-1
ASSLWTSGYEQY
>TRBD2|TRBJ2-7|TRBV9
ASSVVGGNEQY
>TRBD2|TRBJ2-6|TRBV19
ASSMTSGSGANVLT
>.|TRBJ1-4|TRBV28
ASTLSLATNEKLF
>.|TRBJ1-2|TRBV27
ATSAGRDGYT
>TRBD2|TRBJ2-1|TRBV7-3
ASRRLAGDIVGEQF
>.|TRBJ1-2|TRBV24-1
ATSEPGTRDGYT
>.|TRBJ1-3|TRBV7-2
ASSSVVRSSGNTIY
>.|TRBJ2-5|TRBV5-1
ASSLVAGRETQY
>TRBD1|TRBJ2-7|TRBV6-2/TRBV6-3
ASSPMTGGFSYEQY